This T cell receptor (beta chain) was observed in a study of beta chain features in type 1 diabetes. Reverse transcription of all isolated RNA meant that expressed TCRB transcripts were sequenced. Profiled with immunoSEQ multiplex PCR; TCRdb holds only in-frame clones, not every one. The sample yields around 150,000 clones, 7.5% to 9.5% seen once. In regard to this clone: Its cognate antigen is unknown.

Trimming removed 0 bases at V and 8 bases at J, with 16 bases between. Germline V CDR1 and CDR2: MNHEY, SVGAGI. The CDR3 has 15 amino acids. The study's findings and limits: In type 1 diabetes patients, VDJ junctions had fewer insertions; deletions at these junctions were more frequent. Moderately but significantly shorter TCRB CDR3s were found in Type 1 diabetes patients in all four CD4+ subsets.

The sequencing sample was made of central memory CD4+ T cells from blood. The TCR originated in a woman between 18 and 29 years old with type 1 diabetes. This chain joins TRBV6-5 and TRBJ1-2; D unclear. The CDR3 DNA sequence: TGTGCCAGCAGTTACTCGGGTACAGCACTTATCGGCTACACCTTC. Encoded protein: CASSYSGTALIGYTF.